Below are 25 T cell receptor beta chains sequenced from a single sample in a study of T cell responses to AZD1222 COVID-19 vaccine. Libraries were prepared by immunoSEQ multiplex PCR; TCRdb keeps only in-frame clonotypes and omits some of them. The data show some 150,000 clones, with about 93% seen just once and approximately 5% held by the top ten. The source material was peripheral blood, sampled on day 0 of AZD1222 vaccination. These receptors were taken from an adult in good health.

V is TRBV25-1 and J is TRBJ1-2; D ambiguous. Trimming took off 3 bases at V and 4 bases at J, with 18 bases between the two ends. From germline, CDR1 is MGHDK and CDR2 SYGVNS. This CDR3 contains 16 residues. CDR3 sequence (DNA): TGTGCCAGCAGTGATCCGGGCATAGGACCTTCCTATGGCTACACCTTC. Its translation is CASSDPGIGPSYGYTF.

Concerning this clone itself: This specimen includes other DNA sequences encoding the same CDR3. Here the CDR3 DNA reads TGTGCCAGCAGTTTACGAGGGTACGAGCAGTACTTC. Protein: CASSLRGYEQYF. The rearrangement uses TRBV28 and TRBJ2-7; possibly TRBD2 for D (5 bases). With 2 bases removed from V and 4 bases from J, the gap between germline ends came to 6 bases. CDR1 is MDHEN, CDR2 SYDVKM, per germline. This CDR3 region has 12 residues.

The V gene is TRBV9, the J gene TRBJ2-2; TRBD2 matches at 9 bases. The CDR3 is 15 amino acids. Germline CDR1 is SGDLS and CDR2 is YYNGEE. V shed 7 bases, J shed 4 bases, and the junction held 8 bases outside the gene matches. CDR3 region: CASASSGRFTGELFF. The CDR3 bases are TGTGCCAGCGCCTCAAGCGGGAGGTTCACCGGGGAGCTGTTTTTT.

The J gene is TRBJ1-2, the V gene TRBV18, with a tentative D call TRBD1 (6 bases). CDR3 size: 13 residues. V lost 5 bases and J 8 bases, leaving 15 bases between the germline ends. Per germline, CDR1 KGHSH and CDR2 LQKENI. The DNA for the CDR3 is TGTGCCAGCTCAGAACAGGGAATGGAGGGCTACACCTTC. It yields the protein CASSEQGMEGYTF.

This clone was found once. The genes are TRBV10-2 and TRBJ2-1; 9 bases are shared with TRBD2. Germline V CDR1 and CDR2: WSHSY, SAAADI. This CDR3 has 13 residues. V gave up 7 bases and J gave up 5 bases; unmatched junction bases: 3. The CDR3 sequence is CASKTSGNNEQFF. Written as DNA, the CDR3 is TGCGCCAGCAAGACTAGCGGAAACAATGAGCAGTTCTTC.

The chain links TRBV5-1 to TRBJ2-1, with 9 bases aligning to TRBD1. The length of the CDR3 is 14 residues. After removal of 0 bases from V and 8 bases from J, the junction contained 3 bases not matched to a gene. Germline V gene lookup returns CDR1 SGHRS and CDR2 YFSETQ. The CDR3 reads CASSLADRGDEQFF. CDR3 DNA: TGCGCCAGCAGCTTGGCTGACAGGGGGGATGAGCAGTTCTTC.

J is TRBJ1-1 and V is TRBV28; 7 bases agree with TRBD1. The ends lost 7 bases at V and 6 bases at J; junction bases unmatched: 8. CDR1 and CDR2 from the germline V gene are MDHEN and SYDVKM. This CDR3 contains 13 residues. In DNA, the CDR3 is TGTGCCAGCACCCCCCCCGGGACAGCTGAAGCTTTCTTT. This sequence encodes CASTPPGTAEAFF.

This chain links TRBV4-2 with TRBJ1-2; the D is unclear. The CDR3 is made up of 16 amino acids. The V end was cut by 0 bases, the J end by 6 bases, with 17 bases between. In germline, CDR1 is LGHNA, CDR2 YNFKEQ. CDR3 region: CASSQDDVDLMNGYTF. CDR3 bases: TGTGCCAGCAGCCAAGATGACGTCGACCTGATGAATGGCTACACCTTC.

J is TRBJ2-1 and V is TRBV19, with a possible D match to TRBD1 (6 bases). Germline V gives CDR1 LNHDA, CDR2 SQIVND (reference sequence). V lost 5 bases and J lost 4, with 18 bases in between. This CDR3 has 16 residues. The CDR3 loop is CASSQTAWDNYNEQFF. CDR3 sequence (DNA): TGTGCCAGTAGTCAAACCGCCTGGGACAATTACAATGAGCAGTTCTTC. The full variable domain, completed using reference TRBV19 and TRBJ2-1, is DGGITQSPKYLFRKEGQNVTLSCEQNLNHDAMYWYRQDPGQGLRLIYYSQIVNDFQKGDIAEGYSVSREKKESFPLTVTSAQKNPTAFYLCASSQTAWDNYNEQFFGPGTRLTVL.

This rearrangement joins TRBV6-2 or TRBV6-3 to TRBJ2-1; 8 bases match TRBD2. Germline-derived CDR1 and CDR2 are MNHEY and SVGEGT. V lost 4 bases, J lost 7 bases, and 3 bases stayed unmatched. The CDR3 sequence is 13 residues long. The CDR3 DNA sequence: TGTGCCAGCAGTTTGGCGGGAGGTAATGAGCAGTTCTTC. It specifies CASSLAGGNEQFF.

CDR3 coding DNA: TGTGCCAGCAGTCCTTGGGGGGGGAATGAGCAGTTCTTC. Encoded protein: CASSPWGGNEQFF. The genes are TRBV27 and TRBJ2-1; 7 nucleotides align to TRBD2. V was pared by 5 bases and J by 7 bases, with 5 bases of the junction left unmatched. CDR1 is MNHEY, CDR2 SMNVEV, per germline (reference sequence). The length of the CDR3 is 13 residues.

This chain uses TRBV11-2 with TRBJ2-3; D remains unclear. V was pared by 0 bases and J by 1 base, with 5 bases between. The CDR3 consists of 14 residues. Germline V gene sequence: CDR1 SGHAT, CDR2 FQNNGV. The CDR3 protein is CASSLERGTDTQYF. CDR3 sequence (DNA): TGTGCCAGCAGCTTAGAAAGGGGCACAGATACGCAGTATTTT.

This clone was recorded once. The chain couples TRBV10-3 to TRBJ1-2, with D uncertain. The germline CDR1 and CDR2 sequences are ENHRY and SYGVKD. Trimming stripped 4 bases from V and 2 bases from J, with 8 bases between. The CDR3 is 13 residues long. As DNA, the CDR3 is TGTGCCATCAGTGGGTACGGAAACTATGGCTACACCTTC. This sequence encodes CAISGYGNYGYTF.

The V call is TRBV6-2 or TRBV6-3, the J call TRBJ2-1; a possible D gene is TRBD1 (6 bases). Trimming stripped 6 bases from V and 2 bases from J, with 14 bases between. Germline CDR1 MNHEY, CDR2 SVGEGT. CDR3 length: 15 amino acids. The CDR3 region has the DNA TGTGCCAGCAGCCCTCAAACAGGGACCTACAATGAGCAGTTCTTC. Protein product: CASSPQTGTYNEQFF.

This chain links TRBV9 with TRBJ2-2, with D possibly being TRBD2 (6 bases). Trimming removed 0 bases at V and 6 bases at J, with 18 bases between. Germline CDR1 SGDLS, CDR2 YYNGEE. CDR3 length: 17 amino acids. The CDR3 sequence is CASSVASEGMQAGELFF. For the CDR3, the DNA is TGTGCCAGCAGCGTAGCTTCGGAGGGGATGCAGGCCGGGGAGCTGTTTTTT.

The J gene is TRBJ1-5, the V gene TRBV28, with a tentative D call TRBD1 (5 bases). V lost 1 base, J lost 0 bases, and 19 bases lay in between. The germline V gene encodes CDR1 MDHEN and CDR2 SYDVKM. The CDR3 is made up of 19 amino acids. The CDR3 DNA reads TGTGCCAGCAGTTTATCGTGGGGACGCAATGGGGATAGCAATCAGCCCCAGCATTTT. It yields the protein CASSLSWGRNGDSNQPQHF. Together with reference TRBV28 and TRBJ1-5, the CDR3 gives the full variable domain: DVKVTQSSRYLVKRTGEKVFLECVQDMDHENMFWYRQDPGLGLRLIYFSYDVKMKEKGDIPEGYSVSREKKERFSLILESASTNQTSMYLCASSLSWGRNGDSNQPQHFGDGTRLSIL.

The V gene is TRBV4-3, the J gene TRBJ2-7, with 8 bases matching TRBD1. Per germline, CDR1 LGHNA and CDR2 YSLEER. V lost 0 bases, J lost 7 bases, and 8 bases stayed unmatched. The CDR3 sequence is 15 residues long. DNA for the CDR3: TGCGCCAGCAGCCAAGAGACAGGGGTCTTTGAGGAGCAGTACTTC. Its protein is CASSQETGVFEEQYF.

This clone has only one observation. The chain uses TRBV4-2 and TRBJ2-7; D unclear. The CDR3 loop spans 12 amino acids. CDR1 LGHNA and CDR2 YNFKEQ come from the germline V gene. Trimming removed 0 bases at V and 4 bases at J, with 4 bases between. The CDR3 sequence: CASSQDRYEQYF. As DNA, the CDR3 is TGTGCCAGCAGCCAAGATAGGTACGAGCAGTACTTC.

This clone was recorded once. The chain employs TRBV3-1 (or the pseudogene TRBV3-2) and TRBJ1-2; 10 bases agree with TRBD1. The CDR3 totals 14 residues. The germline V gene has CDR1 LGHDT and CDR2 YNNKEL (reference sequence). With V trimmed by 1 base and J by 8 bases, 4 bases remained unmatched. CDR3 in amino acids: CASSQGQGAGGYTF. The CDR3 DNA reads TGTGCCAGCAGCCAAGGACAGGGGGCGGGAGGCTACACCTTC.

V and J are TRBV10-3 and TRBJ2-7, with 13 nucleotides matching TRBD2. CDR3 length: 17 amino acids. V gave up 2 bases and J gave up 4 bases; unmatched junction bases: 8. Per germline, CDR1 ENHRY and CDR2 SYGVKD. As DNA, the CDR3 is TGTGCCATCAGTGAGCCGCCGGGACTAGCGGGATATTACGAGCAGTACTTC. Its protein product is CAISEPPGLAGYYEQYF.

The CDR3 reads CASSPIAGEGYNEQFF. In DNA form, the CDR3 reads TGTGCCAGCAGCCCTATAGCGGGAGAGGGTTACAATGAGCAGTTCTTC. The V gene is TRBV13, the J gene TRBJ2-1; 9 bases are shared with TRBD2. J was trimmed by 4 bases and V by 5 bases; bases with no gene match: 9. Per germline, CDR1 PRHDT and CDR2 FYEKMQ (reference sequence). The CDR3 is 16 residues long.

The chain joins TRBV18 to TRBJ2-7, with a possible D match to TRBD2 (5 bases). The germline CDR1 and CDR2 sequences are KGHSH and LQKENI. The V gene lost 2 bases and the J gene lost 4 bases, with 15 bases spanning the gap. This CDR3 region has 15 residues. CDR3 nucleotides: TGTGCCAGCTCACCAGCGCCCGGTAGCGAGTACGAGCAGTACTTC. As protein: CASSPAPGSEYEQYF.

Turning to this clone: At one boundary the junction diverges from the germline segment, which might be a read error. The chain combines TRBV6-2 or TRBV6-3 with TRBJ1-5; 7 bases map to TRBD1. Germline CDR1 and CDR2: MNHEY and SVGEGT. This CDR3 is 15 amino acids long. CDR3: CASRYFDRDNQPQHF. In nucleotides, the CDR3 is TGTGCCAGCAGATACTTTGACAGGGATAATCAGCCCCAGCATTTT.

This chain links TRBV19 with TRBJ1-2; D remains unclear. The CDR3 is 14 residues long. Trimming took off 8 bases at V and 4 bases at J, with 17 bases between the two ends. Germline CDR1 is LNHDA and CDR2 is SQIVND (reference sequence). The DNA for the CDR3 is TGTGCCAGTGAAGATTCCAACAGAGCCTATGGCTACACCTTC. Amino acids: CASEDSNRAYGYTF.

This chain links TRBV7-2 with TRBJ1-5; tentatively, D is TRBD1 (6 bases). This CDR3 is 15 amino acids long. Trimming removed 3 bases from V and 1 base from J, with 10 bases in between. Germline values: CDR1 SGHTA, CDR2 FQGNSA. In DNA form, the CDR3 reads TGTGCCAGCAGCTTGGAGGGGGGGAGCAATCAGCCCCAGCATTTT. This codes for CASSLEGGSNQPQHF.